A single sample gave rise to the 15 T cell receptor beta chains below, sequenced in a study of cytomegalovirus exposure and HLA in healthy donors. Method: immunoSEQ multiplex PCR; TCRdb's copy keeps in-frame clones and lacks some. This table holds 200,000 to 250,000 clones, about nine tenths found once. The material sequenced was PBMCs. The source is a woman aged 18 to 35 in good health and CMV-seropositive.

This chain's CDR3 is CASSFVGDNQPQHF. CDR3 coding DNA: TGTGCCAGCAGTTTTGTCGGGGACAATCAGCCCCAGCATTTT. The J gene is TRBJ1-5, the V gene TRBV27, with D unclear. The CDR3 runs to 14 residues. Germline assignment: CDR1 MNHEY and CDR2 SMNVEV (reference sequence). Between the trimmed V and J ends, which lost 3 bases and 3 bases, there was a span of 9 bases.

As to this clone: Mismatch with germline at one junction end may stem from a read error. This chain joins TRBV11-2 and TRBJ2-1, with D possibly TRBD1 on 5 matching bases. CDR1 is SGHAT, CDR2 FQNNGV, per germline. This CDR3 contains 13 residues. DNA for the CDR3: TGTGCCAGCAGCTTAAACCCCATAGGGGCAGAGGTCTTC. The encoded protein is CASSLNPIGAEVF.

This rearrangement joins TRBV13 to TRBJ2-2; 7 nucleotides agree with TRBD2. Germline CDR1 is PRHDT and CDR2 is FYEKMQ (reference sequence). The CDR3 consists of 12 residues. The V gene end was trimmed by 5 bases and the J gene end by 6 bases; junction bases not matched to a gene: 0. CDR3 residues: CASSGGAGELFF. DNA of the CDR3: TGTGCCAGCAGCGGGGGGGCCGGGGAGCTGTTTTTT.

The chain links TRBV28 to TRBJ1-3; a weak D match, TRBD1 (5 bases). The germline V gene encodes CDR1 MDHEN and CDR2 SYDVKM. V was trimmed by 3 bases and J by 1 base, leaving 7 bases between them. The CDR3 runs 14 residues. CDR3 in amino acids: CASSLGGSGNTIYF. The CDR3 DNA follows: TGTGCCAGCAGTTTGGGGGGATCTGGAAACACCATATATTTT.

The rearrangement uses TRBV6-6 and TRBJ1-4; D is unclear. Germline V gene lookup returns CDR1 MNHNY and CDR2 SVGAGI (reference sequence). Trimming cost V 7 bases and J 7 bases, with 19 bases left between them. There are 15 residues in the CDR3. The DNA for the CDR3 is TGTGCCAGCACCAAAGTAATCACTGGGAGTGAAAAACTGTTTTTT. Encoded protein: CASTKVITGSEKLFF.

The genes are TRBV28 and TRBJ1-1; no clear D gene. The V gene lost 2 bases and the J gene lost 1 base, with 14 bases spanning the gap. The V gene's germline CDR1 is MDHEN and CDR2 SYDVKM. The CDR3 totals 16 residues. The CDR3 region is CASSLRVGSWNTEAFF. CDR3 DNA: TGTGCCAGCAGTTTACGGGTTGGCAGTTGGAACACTGAAGCTTTCTTT.

This clone was observed once. The rearrangement links TRBV5-1 to TRBJ2-7; D is possibly TRBD1 (6 bases). From germline, CDR1 is SGHRS and CDR2 YFSETQ. V lost 1 base to trimming and J lost 6 bases, with 8 bases between them. The CDR3 spans 12 residues. The CDR3 reads CASSLWGLEQYF. The CDR3, as DNA: TGCGCCAGCAGCTTGTGGGGGCTCGAGCAGTACTTC.

The chain employs TRBV6-1 and TRBJ2-7; TRBD2 aligns across 7 bases. Trimming at V came to 2 bases and at J to 2 bases, leaving 6 bases not matched to a gene. The CDR3 runs to 15 residues. Looked up from germline, CDR1 is MNHNS and CDR2 is SASEGT. CDR3 nucleotide sequence: TGTGCCAGCAGTGAAAGGGGAGGGGCCCCCTACGAGCAGTACTTC. Translated, it gives CASSERGGAPYEQYF.

The V call is TRBV29-1, the J call TRBJ2-1; 14 bases fit TRBD2. This CDR3 is built from 15 residues. J gave up 4 bases and V 6 bases, and 5 bases lay outside the gene matches. Germline V gene lookup returns CDR1 SQVTM and CDR2 ANQGSEA. CDR3 DNA: TGCAGCGTCCGACTAGCGGGAGGGCCGTACAATGAGCAGTTCTTC. Its translation is CSVRLAGGPYNEQFF.

The V call is TRBV9, the J call TRBJ1-1; possibly TRBD1 for D (6 bases). The CDR3 has 21 amino acids. The V and J ends lost 0 bases and 0 bases respectively, with 27 bases between them. CDR1 is SGDLS and CDR2 is YYNGEE in the germline V gene. CDR3: CASSVVNTSRWGHHLNTEAFF. The CDR3 nucleotides are TGTGCCAGCAGCGTAGTCAACACGTCCAGGTGGGGGCACCACTTGAACACTGAAGCTTTCTTT. Full variable domain (remainder filled in from reference TRBV9 and TRBJ1-1): DSGVTQTPKHLITATGQRVTLRCSPRSGDLSVYWYQQSLDQGLQFLIQYYNGEERAKGNILERFSAQQFPDLHSELNLSSLELGDSALYFCASSVVNTSRWGHHLNTEAFFGQGTRLTVV.

The rearrangement uses TRBV28 and TRBJ2-7; 10 nucleotides align to TRBD2. Trimming removed 4 bases from V and 1 base from J; junction bases left unmatched: 4. CDR1 is MDHEN, CDR2 SYDVKM, per germline. This CDR3 has 15 residues. The CDR3 loop reads CASSSLAGVSYEQYF. CDR3 bases: TGTGCCAGCAGTTCCCTAGCGGGGGTATCCTACGAGCAGTACTTC.

This chain uses TRBV29-1 with TRBJ1-1; 8 bases align to TRBD1. The CDR3 extends over 12 amino acids. Trimming at V came to 6 bases and at J to 5 bases, leaving 5 bases not matched to a gene. CDR1 SQVTM and CDR2 ANQGSEA come from the germline V gene. The CDR3 sequence is CSVRDRGTEAFF. The CDR3 DNA reads as TGCAGCGTCCGAGACAGGGGAACTGAAGCTTTCTTT.

The chain uses TRBV29-1 and TRBJ2-1; 7 bases are shared with TRBD2. The trim removed 4 bases at V and 1 base at J, leaving 7 bases unmatched. Germline CDR1 is SQVTM and CDR2 is ANQGSEA. CDR3 length equals 15 residues. The CDR3 here is CSVGRWRESYNEQFF. The CDR3 nucleotides are TGCAGCGTTGGTCGCTGGCGGGAGTCCTACAATGAGCAGTTCTTC.

The J gene is TRBJ1-3, the V gene TRBV30, with 9 bases aligning to TRBD1. V trimming: 3 bases; J trimming: 4 bases; junction bases outside the gene matches: 13. Germline assignment: CDR1 GTSNPN and CDR2 SVGIG (reference sequence). The CDR3 has 17 amino acids. CDR3 in DNA: TGTGCCTGGAGAGCCCTGCTCGGGACAGGGTCAGGAAACACCATATATTTT. It codes for CAWRALLGTGSGNTIYF.

CDR3: CASSLRRLNTEAFF. CDR3 coding DNA: TGTGCCAGCAGCTTAAGGCGGCTAAACACTGAAGCTTTCTTT. V is TRBV7-2 and J is TRBJ1-1, with unresolved D. V was cut by 2 bases and J by 2 bases, with 9 bases left in between. The germline V gene has CDR1 SGHTA and CDR2 FQGNSA. The CDR3 is 14 amino acids.